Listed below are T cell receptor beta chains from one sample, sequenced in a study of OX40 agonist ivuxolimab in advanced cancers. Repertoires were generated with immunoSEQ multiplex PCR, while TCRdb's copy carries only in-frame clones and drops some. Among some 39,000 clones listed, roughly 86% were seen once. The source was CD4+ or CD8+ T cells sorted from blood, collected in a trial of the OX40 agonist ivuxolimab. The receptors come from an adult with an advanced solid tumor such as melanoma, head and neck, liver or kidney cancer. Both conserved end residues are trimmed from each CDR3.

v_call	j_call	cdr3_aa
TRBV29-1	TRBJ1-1	SVGPGHSANTEAF
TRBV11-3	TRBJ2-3	ASSRGRSPDTQY
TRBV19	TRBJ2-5	ARPKAPIRGLAIQETQY
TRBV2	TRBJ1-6	ASRKEGGYNSPLH
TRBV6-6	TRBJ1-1	ATHREATREAF
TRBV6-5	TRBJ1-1	ASSYLRLSTEAF
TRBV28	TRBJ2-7	ASKGGGIAFNSYEQY
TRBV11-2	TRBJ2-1	ASSPDGWRPEQF
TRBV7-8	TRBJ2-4	ASSLEWGGRRAKNIQY
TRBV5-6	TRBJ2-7	ASSFSTYEQY
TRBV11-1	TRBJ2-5	ASSLWLGPHGAQETQY
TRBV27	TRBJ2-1	ASSFNEKQF
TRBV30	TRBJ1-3	ASHGERNTIY
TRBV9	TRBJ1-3	ASSVTSRYSSGNTIY
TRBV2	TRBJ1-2	ASIRTAANYGYT
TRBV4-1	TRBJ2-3	ASSQTGTSGRDTQY
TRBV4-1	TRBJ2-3	ASSRMRLFTDTQY
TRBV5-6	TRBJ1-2	ASSLGGTVIYGYT
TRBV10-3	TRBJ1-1	AISEHQPGRGNTEAF
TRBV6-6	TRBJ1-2	ASSYEDSAGYT
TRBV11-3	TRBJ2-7	ASSLGASSYEQY
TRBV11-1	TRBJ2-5	ASSPGLAGVRETQY
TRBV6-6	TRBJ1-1	ASSSPTGMNTEAF
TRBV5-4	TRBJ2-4	ASSSGLAGKNIQY
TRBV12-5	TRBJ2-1	ASCKLATSNEQF
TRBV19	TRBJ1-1	ASSPRQGGTEAF
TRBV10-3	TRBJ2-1	AISESSGSLWNEQF
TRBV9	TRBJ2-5	ASSVAPREETQY
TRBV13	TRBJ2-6	ASSPGTGGSGANVLT
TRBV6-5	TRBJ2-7	ASSYSSGEQY
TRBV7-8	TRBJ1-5	ASSLWGGQPQH
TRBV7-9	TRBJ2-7	ASRRDRFSYEQY
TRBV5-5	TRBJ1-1	ASSLKRDTEAF
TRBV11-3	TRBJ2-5	ASSLGGSQETQY
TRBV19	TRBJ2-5	ASKDRTETQY
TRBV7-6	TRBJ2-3	AILQGQGPTDTQY
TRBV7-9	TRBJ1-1	ASSLRSARQGAEAF
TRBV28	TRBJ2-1	ASSSAGFNEQF
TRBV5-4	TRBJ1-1	ASSLGGRGSNTEAF
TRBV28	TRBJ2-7	ASREGGGYEQY
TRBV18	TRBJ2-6	ASSPRLLTGPSGANVLT